This entry lists 2 T cell receptor beta chains sequenced from one sample in a study of blood T cell repertoires in COVID-19. Data came from immunoSEQ multiplex PCR; TCRdb stores just in-frame clones and leaves some out. The sample has around 80,000 clones, more than 80% seen once. Sequenced: peripheral blood. The receptor source for this set is a woman older than 75 with acute or convalescent COVID-19.

This chain connects TRBV4-1 to TRBJ1-1; D is possibly TRBD1 (6 bases). Trimming removed 4 bases at V and 6 bases at J, with 15 bases between. The CDR3 spans 14 residues. Germline-derived CDR1 and CDR2 are MGHRA and YSYEKL. This chain's CDR3 is CASSRLQGSAEAFF. The CDR3 bases are TGCGCCAGCAGCCGGTTACAGGGCAGCGCTGAAGCTTTCTTT.

V is TRBV30 and J is TRBJ1-3, with unresolved D. Trimming removed 1 base at V and 0 bases at J, with 7 bases between. This CDR3 is built from 14 residues. Germline V gene lookup returns CDR1 GTSNPN and CDR2 SVGIG (reference sequence). CDR3 loop: CAWSDTFSGNTIYF. The CDR3 DNA reads as TGTGCCTGGAGTGACACCTTCTCTGGAAACACCATATATTTT.